This TCR beta chain was obtained from a study of T cell changes during pregnancy in multiple sclerosis. Sequencing was performed with immunoSEQ multiplex PCR; in TCRdb, only in-frame clones are kept and a portion is missing. The table includes some 33,000 clones, approximately 90% detected once. Germline CDR1 reads MGHRA; CDR2 reads YSYEKL. The V end lost 1 base, the J end lost 4 bases, and 17 bases lay between the germline ends. The CDR3 totals 17 residues. The receptor was isolated from a female donor with multiple sclerosis, enrolled in a pregnancy study. Sequences were derived from CD8+ T cells from peripheral blood mononuclear cells, sampled in the third trimester of pregnancy. The chain couples TRBV4-1 to TRBJ1-3; D not resolved. The CDR3 DNA reads TGCGCCAGCAGCCAAGCCGCCCCGGGGTCGAGGGGAAACACCATATATTTT. Protein: CASSQAAPGSRGNTIYF.